Listed here are 21 T cell receptor beta chains from one sample, sequenced in a study of regulatory T cells in long-lasting Graves disease. Time point reported: newly diagnosed GD, antithyroid drugs for less than 3 months. The TCR library was prepared using RNA isolated from PBMCs. CDR3-region Arm-PCR and iRepertoire HTBI primers produced the TCR beta libraries. Via MiXCR, TCRdb re-called the multiplex PCR reads, giving one row per CDR3 protein. The table lists about 200,000 distinct CDR3 sequences, less than 20% of them singletons, with 12% in the top ten. These same data were also listed under a study on T cells in Graves' hyperthyroidism and ophthalmopathy.

The source was peripheral blood mononuclear cells (PBMCs), collected at new diagnosis, from a patient treated with antithyroid drugs. The receptors were sampled from a woman aged 25-40 years with Graves disease.

This clonotype occurred a few times. The junction differs from germline at one of its ends, possibly a read error. The V and J genes are TRBV3-1 and TRBJ1-1, with D possibly TRBD1 on 5 matching bases. This CDR3 region has 15 residues. Germline CDR1 is LGHDT and CDR2 is YNNKEL (reference sequence). The CDR3 reads CASSQGAGVGSESFF. For the CDR3, the DNA is TGTGCCAGCAGCCAAGGCGCGGGGGTAGGAAGTGAATCTTTCTTT.

This clonotype has at least ten counts. This chain links TRBV12-3 or TRBV12-4 with TRBJ2-7; 9 bases are shared with TRBD1. Trimming at V came to 6 bases and at J to 2 bases, leaving 8 bases not matched to a gene. The CDR3 has 15 residues. The CDR3 DNA follows: TGTGCCAGCAGCCCACAGACAGGGGGAACCTACGAGCAGTACTTC. It specifies CASSPQTGGTYEQYF.

This chain uses TRBV11-2 with TRBJ2-1, with 10 positions matching TRBD1. Germline trimming cut 5 bases from V and 5 bases from J; bases unmatched to any gene: 3. CDR3 size: 14 residues. Per the germline V gene, CDR1 is SGHAT and CDR2 is FQNNGV. The DNA of the CDR3 is TGTGCCAGCAGCCGGGGACAGGGGAACAATGAGCAGTTCTTC. Its translation is CASSRGQGNNEQFF. Together with reference TRBV11-2 and TRBJ2-1, the CDR3 gives the full variable domain: EAGVAQSPRYKIIEKRQSVAFWCNPISGHATLYWYQQILGQGPKLLIQFQNNGVVDDSQLPKDRFSAERLKGVDSTLKIQPAKLEDSAVYLCASSRGQGNNEQFFGPGTRLTVL.

This clonotype was seen at least ten times. This chain links TRBV29-1 with TRBJ2-1, with D hard to call. Trimming took off 4 bases at V and 3 bases at J, with 13 bases between the two ends. Germline V gene lookup returns CDR1 SQVTM and CDR2 ANQGSEA. This CDR3 is 14 amino acids long. CDR3 loop: CSVVPEQYYNEQFF. The CDR3 DNA follows: TGCAGCGTTGTTCCCGAACAATACTACAATGAGCAGTTCTTC.

In the case of this clonotype: With a far larger clone one base away, a read error is the likely cause. The chain carries TRBV28 and TRBJ1-4; TRBD2 matches 9 bases. The J call is uncertain, as TRBJ2-2 better fits the DNA end. This CDR3 has 14 amino acids. Germline assignment: CDR1 MDHEN and CDR2 SYDVKM. The DNA for the CDR3 is TGTGCCGGCAGCAGGACTAGCGCAACCGGGGAGCTGTTTTTT. This gives the protein CAGSRTSATGELFF.

This clonotype was counted ten times or more. The V and J genes are TRBV27 and TRBJ2-3; D is ambiguous. The CDR3 has 13 amino acids. Germline V gene data show CDR1 as MNHEY and CDR2 as SMNVEV (reference sequence). V was clipped by 6 bases and J by 1 base, with 8 bases between them. The CDR3 DNA is TGTGCCAGCAGCTTAGTGGGCACAGATACGCAGTATTTT. Translating gives CASSLVGTDTQYF.

Ten or more counts support this clonotype. This CDR3 is CASRDPLPTQYF. Written as DNA, the CDR3 is TGTGCCAGCCGGGACCCCCTCCCGACCCAGTACTTC. This chain joins TRBV2 and TRBJ2-5; D tentatively fits TRBD1 or TRBD2 (5 bases each). The ends were cut back, 8 bases at V and 7 bases at J, with 14 bases in the middle. The CDR3 runs 12 residues. Looked up from germline, CDR1 is SNHLY and CDR2 is FYNNEI.

This clonotype has at least ten counts. V is TRBV14 and J is TRBJ1-6, with TRBD1 as a possible D gene (5 bases). The CDR3 loop spans 16 amino acids. Germline V lookup: CDR1 SGHDN, CDR2 FVKESK. V shed 0 bases and J shed 9 bases, with 15 bases lying between them. In DNA form, the CDR3 reads TGTGCCAGCAGCCAAGATGCCGGGCCAGGGACTTCACCCCTCCACTTT. It encodes CASSQDAGPGTSPLHF.

This clonotype showed up just a few times. The J gene is TRBJ2-5, the V gene TRBV2; 8 nucleotides match TRBD2. This CDR3 is 13 amino acids long. V trimming: 5 bases; J trimming: 5 bases; junction bases outside the gene matches: 4. Germline CDR1 is SNHLY and CDR2 is FYNNEI. The CDR3 bases are TGTGCCAGCAGTAGCGGGAGATCGGAGACCCAGTACTTC. Translating it yields CASSSGRSETQYF.

This clonotype was observed many times. This chain uses TRBV20-1 with TRBJ2-1, with D possibly TRBD2 on 5 matching bases. This CDR3 is built from 16 residues. The germline gives CDR1 DFQATT, CDR2 SNEGSKA (reference sequence). V was trimmed by 1 base and J by 8 bases, leaving 21 bases between them. The CDR3 protein is CSARVPSGITLHEQFF. As DNA, the CDR3 is TGCAGTGCTAGAGTCCCCTCCGGGATCACCCTCCATGAGCAGTTCTTC.

This clonotype was picked up a small number of times. This may be a read error, as it is one base from a much larger clone. The chain employs TRBV30 and TRBJ2-7; 8 nucleotides agree with TRBD2. The CDR3 has 15 residues. Germline loops: CDR1 GTSNPN, CDR2 SVGIG (reference sequence). CDR3 nucleotides: TGTGCCCGGAGTACGACGGGACTAGGGGCCTACGAGCAGTACTTC. It translates to CARSTTGLGAYEQYF.

This clonotype was seen many times. The chain uses TRBV7-2 and TRBJ1-6; possibly TRBD1 for D (6 bases). The CDR3 is 16 residues long. Germline lookup yields CDR1 SGHTA and CDR2 FQGNSA. Trimming pared 5 bases from V and 0 bases from J, leaving 11 bases between. CDR3 sequence: CASSPQGSSYNSPLHF. In DNA, the CDR3 is TGTGCCAGCAGCCCACAGGGAAGCTCCTATAATTCACCCCTCCACTTT.

In regard to this clonotype: A far more abundant clone sits one base away, making this likely a read error. The chain recombines TRBV11-2 with TRBJ2-7; 8 bases agree with TRBD1. Germline V gene lookup returns CDR1 SGHAT and CDR2 FQNNGV. The CDR3 contains 14 residues. For the CDR3, the DNA is TGTGCCAGCAGTGAAAGGACAGGGACCCACGAGCAGTCCTTC. Translating gives CASSERTGTHEQSF.

The chain couples TRBV11-2 to TRBJ2-1; the match to TRBD1 covers 8 bases. This CDR3 is built from 16 residues. The J segment lost 1 base and the V segment lost 4 bases, leaving 6 bases of the junction unmatched. Germline V gene lookup returns CDR1 SGHAT and CDR2 FQNNGV. CDR3 sequence: CASSSYRGASYNEQFF. The DNA for the CDR3 is TGTGCCAGCAGCTCGTACAGGGGGGCATCCTACAATGAGCAGTTCTTC.

There are many counts of this clonotype. The rearrangement links TRBV6-1 to TRBJ1-5, with a weak D call TRBD1 (5 bases). In germline, CDR1 is MNHNS, CDR2 SASEGT. The V and J ends lost 8 bases and 2 bases respectively, with 7 bases between them. This CDR3 is built from 12 residues. The CDR3 here is CASVGRNQPQHF. As DNA, the CDR3 is TGTGCCAGCGTGGGGCGCAATCAGCCCCAGCATTTT.

The rearrangement links TRBV20-1 to TRBJ2-7; TRBD2 is a possible D gene (7 bases). V was trimmed by 2 bases and J by 3 bases, leaving 17 bases between them. Germline V gene sequence: CDR1 DFQATT, CDR2 SNEGSKA (reference sequence). CDR3 length: 15 amino acids. The DNA of the CDR3 is TGCAGTGCTAGACCGGGGGCGGGGGCGGTCTACGAGCAGTACTTC. This encodes CSARPGAGAVYEQYF.

The chain combines TRBV11-2 with TRBJ1-5, with D possibly matching TRBD1 (5 bases). This CDR3 contains 13 residues. Germline CDR1 and CDR2: SGHAT and FQNNGV. The germline V and J ends were trimmed by 3 bases and 6 bases, with 9 bases remaining between them. The CDR3 reads CASSLGTGQPQHF. CDR3 coding DNA: TGTGCCAGCAGCTTGGGGACGGGTCAGCCCCAGCATTTT.

The sample holds a few counts of this clonotype. V is TRBV11-2 and J is TRBJ2-5, with D perhaps TRBD2 (5 bases). V was clipped by 5 bases and J by 5 bases, with 18 bases between them. The CDR3 loop spans 15 amino acids. Per the germline V gene, CDR1 is SGHAT and CDR2 is FQNNGV. CDR3: CASSPGGRPGETQYF. The CDR3 DNA sequence: TGTGCCAGCAGCCCCGGAGGTCGGCCGGGGGAGACCCAGTACTTC.

With respect to this clonotype: Given a far larger clone just one base away, this is likely a sequencing read error. The V call is TRBV11-2, the J call TRBJ2-7; D not resolved. This CDR3 is built from 17 residues. Trimming removed 5 bases from V and 7 bases from J, with 27 bases in between. CDR1 is SGHAT and CDR2 is FQNNGV in the germline V gene. CDR3 in DNA: TGTGCCAGCAGCCGAAATCCGAGCGCTAACTCCTACAATGAGCAGTACTTC. This translates into CASSRNPSANSYNEQYF.

Only a few counts were recorded for this clonotype. This sequence joins TRBV10-2 and TRBJ1-5, with 9 nucleotides matching TRBD1. CDR3 size: 17 residues. The germline V gene encodes CDR1 WSHSY and CDR2 SAAADI. With V trimmed by 1 base and J by 4 bases, 8 bases remained unmatched. The CDR3 protein is CASSEFRQGVSNQPQHF. The DNA for the CDR3 is TGCGCCAGCAGTGAGTTCAGACAGGGGGTTTCAAATCAGCCCCAGCATTTT.

The chain combines TRBV6-9 with TRBJ2-7; D gene ambiguous. Germline CDR1 and CDR2: MNHGY and SVAAGI. V was clipped by 3 bases and J by 4 bases, with 16 bases between them. The CDR3 covers 15 residues. The DNA for the CDR3 is TGTGCCAGCAGTTACAACCTTGACACTTTGTACGAGCAGTACTTC. It is translated as CASSYNLDTLYEQYF.